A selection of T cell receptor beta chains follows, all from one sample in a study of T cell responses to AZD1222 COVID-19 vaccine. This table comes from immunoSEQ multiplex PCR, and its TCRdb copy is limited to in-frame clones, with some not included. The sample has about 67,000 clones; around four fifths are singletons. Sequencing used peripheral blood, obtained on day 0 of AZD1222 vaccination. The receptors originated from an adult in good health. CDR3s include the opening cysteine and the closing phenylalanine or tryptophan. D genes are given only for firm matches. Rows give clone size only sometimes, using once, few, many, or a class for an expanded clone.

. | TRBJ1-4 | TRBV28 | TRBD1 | CASSSSGTGGEKLFF | TGTGCCAGCAGTTCCTCCGGGACAGGGGGTGAAAAACTGTTTTTT
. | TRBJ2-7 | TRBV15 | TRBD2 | CATSRDPSGANEQYF | TGTGCCACCAGCAGAGATCCCAGCGGGGCGAACGAGCAGTACTTC
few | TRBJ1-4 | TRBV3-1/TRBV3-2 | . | CASSQVWPDWINEKLFF | TGTGCCAGCAGCCAAGTCTGGCCAGACTGGATTAATGAAAAACTGTTTTTT
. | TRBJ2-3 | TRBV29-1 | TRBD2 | CSVDGTSGGGDTQYF | TGCAGCGTTGACGGGACTAGCGGGGGCGGGGATACGCAGTATTTT
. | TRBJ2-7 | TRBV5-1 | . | CASSLGGAYPYEQYF | TGCGCCAGCAGCTTGGGAGGGGCCTATCCCTACGAGCAGTACTTC
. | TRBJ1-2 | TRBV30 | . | CAWSVGTSGYTF | TGTGCCTGGAGTGTTGGGACGAGCGGCTACACCTTC
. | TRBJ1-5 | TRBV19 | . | CASRGNQPQHF | TGTGCCAGTAGGGGGAATCAGCCCCAGCATTTT
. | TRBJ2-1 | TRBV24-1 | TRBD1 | CATAPGQGSYNEQFF | TGTGCCACCGCCCCGGGACAGGGCTCCTACAATGAGCAGTTCTTC
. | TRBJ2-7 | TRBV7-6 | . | CASSQASGTTFREQYF | TGTGCCAGCAGCCAGGCCTCTGGGACCACGTTCAGAGAGCAGTACTTC
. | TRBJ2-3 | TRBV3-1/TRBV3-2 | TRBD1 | CASSESGQILTDTQYF | TGTGCCAGCAGCGAATCGGGACAGATACTCACAGATACGCAGTATTTT
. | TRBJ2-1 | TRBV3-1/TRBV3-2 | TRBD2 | CASSQDLAGGSLQQFF | TGTGCCAGCAGCCAAGATTTAGCGGGGGGGTCATTACAGCAGTTCTTC
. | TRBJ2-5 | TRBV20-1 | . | CSIVNQETQYF | TGCAGTATCGTAAACCAAGAGACCCAGTACTTC
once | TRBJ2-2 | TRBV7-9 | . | CASRGADTGELFF | TGTGCCAGCAGGGGGGCTGACACCGGGGAGCTGTTTTTT
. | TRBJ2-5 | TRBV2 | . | CASSHNQGDGTQYF | TGTGCCAGCAGTCATAACCAGGGCGACGGGACCCAGTACTTC
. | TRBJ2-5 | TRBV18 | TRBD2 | CASSDGTSGGFQETQYF | TGTGCCAGCTCAGACGGGACTAGCGGGGGATTCCAAGAGACCCAGTACTTC
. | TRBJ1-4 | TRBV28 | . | CASSTPGGGEKLFF | TGTGCCAGCAGTACCCCGGGGGGTGGTGAAAAACTGTTTTTT
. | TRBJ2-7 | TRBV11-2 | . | CASSFLVLPYEQYF | TGTGCCAGCAGCTTTTTGGTTCTCCCCTACGAGCAGTACTTC
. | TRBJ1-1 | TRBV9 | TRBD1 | CASSGQGWNTEAFF | TGTGCCAGCAGCGGACAGGGGTGGAACACTGAAGCTTTCTTT
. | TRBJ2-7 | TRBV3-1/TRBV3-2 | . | CASSQSLEQYF | TGTGCCAGCAGCCAGTCCCTCGAGCAGTACTTC
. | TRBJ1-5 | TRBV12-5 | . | CASSDGINSNQPQHF | TGTGCTAGTTCGGACGGAATCAATAGCAATCAGCCCCAGCATTTT
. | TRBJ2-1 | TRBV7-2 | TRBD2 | CASSWDGTSGRNEQFF | TGTGCCAGCAGCTGGGACGGGACTAGCGGGAGAAATGAGCAGTTCTTC
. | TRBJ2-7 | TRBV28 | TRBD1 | CASSLLGQGYEQYF | TGTGCCAGCAGTTTATTAGGACAGGGTTACGAGCAGTACTTC
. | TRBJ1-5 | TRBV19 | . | CASSMGLGQYSNQPQHF | TGTGCCAGTAGTATGGGGTTGGGGCAGTATAGCAATCAGCCCCAGCATTTT
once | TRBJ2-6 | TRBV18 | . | CASSRQISGANVLTF | TGTGCCAGCTCACGACAGATCTCTGGGGCCAACGTCCTGACTTTC
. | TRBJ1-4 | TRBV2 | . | CASSLVTVTNEKLFF | TGTGCCAGCAGCCTAGTGACGGTAACTAATGAAAAACTGTTTTTT
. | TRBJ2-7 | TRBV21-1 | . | CASSRLRIYEQYF | TGTGCCAGCAGCAGACTGCGAATCTACGAGCAGTACTTC
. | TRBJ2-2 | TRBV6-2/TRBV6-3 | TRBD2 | CASSTGLAGNTGELFF | TGTGCCAGCAGTACGGGACTAGCTGGGAACACCGGGGAGCTGTTTTTT
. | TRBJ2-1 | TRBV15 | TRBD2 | CATSRVPVAGADNEQFF | TGTGCCACCAGCAGAGTCCCTGTAGCGGGAGCGGACAATGAGCAGTTCTTC
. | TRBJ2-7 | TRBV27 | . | CASRGWDSPSEQYF | TGTGCCAGCAGAGGGTGGGACTCCCCCAGCGAGCAGTACTTC
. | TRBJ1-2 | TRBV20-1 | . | CSASGVYGYTF | TGCAGTGCTTCAGGGGTCTATGGCTACACCTTC
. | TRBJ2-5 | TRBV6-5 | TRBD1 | CASSQSGGVGETQYF | TGTGCCAGCAGCCAATCAGGGGGCGTCGGGGAGACCCAGTACTTC
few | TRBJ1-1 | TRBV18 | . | CASSSRENTEAFF | TGTGCCAGCTCCTCCCGGGAGAACACTGAAGCTTTCTTT
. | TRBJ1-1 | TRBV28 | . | CASSPGHTNTEAFF | TGTGCCAGCAGCCCGGGACACACGAACACTGAAGCTTTCTTT
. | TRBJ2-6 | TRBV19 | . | CASSPPGGANVLTF | TGTGCCAGTAGTCCTCCCGGTGGGGCCAACGTCCTGACTTTC
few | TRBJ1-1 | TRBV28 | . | CASRETMTATEAFF | TGTGCCAGCAGGGAAACGATGACAGCTACTGAAGCTTTCTTT
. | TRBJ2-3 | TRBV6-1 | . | CASSERGGANTDTQYF | TGTGCCAGCAGTGAAAGGGGCGGCGCAAACACAGATACGCAGTATTTT
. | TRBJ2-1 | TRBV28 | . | CASSLSRVSYNEQFF | TGTGCCAGCAGTTTATCCAGGGTATCCTACAATGAGCAGTTCTTC
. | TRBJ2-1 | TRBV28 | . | CASSLLGGGAGNEQFF | TGTGCCAGCAGTCTTTTAGGGGGGGGCGCAGGAAATGAGCAGTTCTTC
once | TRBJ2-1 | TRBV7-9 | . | CASSLAVVDLGQFF | TGTGCCAGCAGCTTAGCGGTCGTCGATTTAGGGCAGTTCTTC
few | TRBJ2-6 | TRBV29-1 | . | CSVGGAGANVLTF | TGCAGCGTTGGCGGGGCTGGGGCCAACGTCCTGACTTTC
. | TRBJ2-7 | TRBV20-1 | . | CSASRVGSYEQYF | TGCAGTGCTAGTCGCGTGGGTTCTTACGAGCAGTACTTC
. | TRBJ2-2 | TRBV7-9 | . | CASSLAGGKAGELFF | TGTGCCAGCAGCCTAGCCGGGGGTAAAGCCGGGGAGCTGTTTTTT
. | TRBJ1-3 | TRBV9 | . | CASSSSGGRISGNTIYF | TGTGCCAGCAGCTCCTCCGGGGGCCGTATCTCTGGAAACACCATATATTTT
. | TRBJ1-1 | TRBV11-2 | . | CASSLGGVSAYTEAFF | TGTGCCAGCAGCTTAGGAGGGGTCTCCGCGTACACTGAAGCTTTCTTT
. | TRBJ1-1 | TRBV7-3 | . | CASSYRGGNTEAFF | TGTGCCAGCAGCTATAGGGGAGGCAACACTGAAGCTTTCTTT
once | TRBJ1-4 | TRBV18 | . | CASSPNRATNEKLFF | TGTGCCAGCTCACCAAACCGGGCCACTAATGAAAAACTGTTTTTT